Sequencing of this TCR beta chain was carried out in a study of CD8+CD57+ T cells in acquired aplastic anemia. At the level of the study: 3.2 ug was the average amount of DNA from sorted CD4+ and CD8+ cells. General study points: Patient and control CD8+ Simpson's diversity was not significantly different. Patients and controls shared roughly 30 CD8+ CDR3 sequences, which appeared highly expressed in patients and within their immunodominant clones.

TCR beta VDJ and CDR3 profiles were obtained from a genomic DNA template. MiXCR, applied by TCRdb to the reads, yields one record per CDR3 protein. The sample carries 150,000 to 200,000 distinct CDR3 sequences, around three fifths recorded once. This clonotype appeared a few times. No antigen is known for it. The CDR3 spans 16 residues. CDR1 is SGHAT, CDR2 FQNNGV, per germline. V was pared by 5 bases and J by 5 bases, with 18 bases between. The genes are TRBV11-2 and TRBJ2-2; no definite D call. Sequencing was done on a sample of sorted CD4+, CD8+, or CD8+CD57+ T cells (not recorded which) from PBMCs. This sequence was found in a human donor with severe aplastic anemia or a healthy control (not recorded which). CDR3 sequence reads: CASSPRRPGLTGELFF. CDR3 nucleotides: TGTGCCAGCAGCCCCCGGCGACCTGGGCTTACCGGGGAGCTGTTTTTT.